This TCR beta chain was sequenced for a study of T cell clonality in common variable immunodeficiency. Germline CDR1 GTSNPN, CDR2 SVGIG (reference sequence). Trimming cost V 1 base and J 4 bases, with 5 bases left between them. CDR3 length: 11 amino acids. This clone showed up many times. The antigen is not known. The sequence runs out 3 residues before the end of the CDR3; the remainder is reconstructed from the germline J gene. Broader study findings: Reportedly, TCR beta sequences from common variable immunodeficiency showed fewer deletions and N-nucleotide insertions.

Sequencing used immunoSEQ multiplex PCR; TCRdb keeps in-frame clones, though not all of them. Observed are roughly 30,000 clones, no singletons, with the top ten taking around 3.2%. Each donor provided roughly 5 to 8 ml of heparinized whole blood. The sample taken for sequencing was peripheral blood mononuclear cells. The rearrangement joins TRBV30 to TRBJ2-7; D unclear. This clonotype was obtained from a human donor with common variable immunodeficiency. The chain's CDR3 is CAWSGVYEQYF. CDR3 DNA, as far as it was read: TGTGCCTGGAGTGGCGTATACGAG.